Sequencing of this TCR beta chain was carried out in a study of brain T cells in children with intractable seizures. Profiled with immunoSEQ multiplex PCR; TCRdb holds only in-frame clones, not every one. The sample carries 340,000 or so clones, nearly 95% recorded once. The time point: blood from clinic visit 5 months post-surgery; TSC patient then seizure free. CDR1 LGHDT and CDR2 YNNKEL come from the germline V gene (reference sequence). V trimming: 0 bases; J trimming: 0 bases; junction bases outside the gene matches: 8. The CDR3 is 19 amino acids. The receptor's source is a boy younger than two with tuberous sclerosis and intractable seizures. This specimen consisted of peripheral blood, obtained 4 to 5 months after surgery. The V and J genes are TRBV3-1 (or the pseudogene TRBV3-2) and TRBJ2-3; 11 positions match TRBD2. CDR3: CASSQDGLAGGPSTDTQYF. The CDR3 nucleotides read TGTGCCAGCAGCCAAGATGGTCTAGCGGGGGGCCCTAGCACAGATACGCAGTATTTT.